This TCR beta chain was found in a study of metastatic and nonmetastatic thyroid tumors. Authors' methods: The study built a papillary thyroid cancer distant-metastasis classifier from CDR3 differences across clinicopathological groups. TCRdb ran MiXCR on the PCR reads. It is TCRdb's table, rather than the study itself, that gives the V and J calls and clone size. The sample consists of about 40,000 clones, 11% of them appearing once. This clone was found many times. Among the patients, none had received any treatment before thyroid surgery. The clonotype originates from a female donor with papillary thyroid cancer or a benign thyroid nodule (not recorded which). Some clones in this sample may be carry-over from other donors' samples. Sequencing was performed on blood.

The CDR3 spells CSVEGRSNTEAFF. DNA of the CDR3: TGCAGCGTTGAGGGCCGCTCGAACACTGAAGCTTTCTTT. This chain uses TRBV29-1 with TRBJ1-1, with unresolved D. Trimming removed 3 bases from V and 1 base from J, with 9 bases in between. This CDR3 has 13 residues. CDR1 and CDR2 from the germline V gene are SQVTM and ANQGSEA.